Ten or more counts support the clone carrying this T cell receptor beta chain. TCRdb re-derived calls from the RT-PCR reads in MiXCR, one entry per CDR3 protein. The sample consists of almost 700,000 distinct CDR3 sequences, more than 13% of them appearing once. The CDR3 is made up of 14 amino acids. Trimming left V 7 bases short and J 3 bases short, with 15 bases between. The sequence was obtained from a female donor in good health, serving as a healthy control. This sequence joins TRBV12-3 or TRBV12-4 and TRBJ1-2, with D possibly matching TRBD1 (5 bases). The sequencing sample was made of memory CD4+ T cells from blood. The CDR3 here is CASTRGVLDYGYTF. The CDR3 nucleotides read TGTGCCAGCACCCGGGGCGTCTTGGACTATGGCTACACCTTC.